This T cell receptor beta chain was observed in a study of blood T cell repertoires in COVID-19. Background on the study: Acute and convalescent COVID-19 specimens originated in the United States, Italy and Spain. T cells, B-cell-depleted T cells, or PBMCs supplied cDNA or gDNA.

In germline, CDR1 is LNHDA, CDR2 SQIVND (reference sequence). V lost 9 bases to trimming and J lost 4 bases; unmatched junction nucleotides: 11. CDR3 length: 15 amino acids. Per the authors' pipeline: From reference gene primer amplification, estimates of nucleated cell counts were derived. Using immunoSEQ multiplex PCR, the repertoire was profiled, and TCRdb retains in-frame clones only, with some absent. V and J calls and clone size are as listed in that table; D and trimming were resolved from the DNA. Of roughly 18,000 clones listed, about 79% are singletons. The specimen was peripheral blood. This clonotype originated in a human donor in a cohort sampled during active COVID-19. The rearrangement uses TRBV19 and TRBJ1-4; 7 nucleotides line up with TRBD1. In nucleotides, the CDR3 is TGTGCCAGCAAACGAGGACAGGCTTTTAATGAAAAACTGTTTTTT. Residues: CASKRGQAFNEKLFF. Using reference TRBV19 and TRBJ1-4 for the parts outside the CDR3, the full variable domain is DGGITQSPKYLFRKEGQNVTLSCEQNLNHDAMYWYRQDPGQGLRLIYYSQIVNDFQKGDIAEGYSVSREKKESFPLTVTSAQKNPTAFYLCASKRGQAFNEKLFFGSGTQLSVL.